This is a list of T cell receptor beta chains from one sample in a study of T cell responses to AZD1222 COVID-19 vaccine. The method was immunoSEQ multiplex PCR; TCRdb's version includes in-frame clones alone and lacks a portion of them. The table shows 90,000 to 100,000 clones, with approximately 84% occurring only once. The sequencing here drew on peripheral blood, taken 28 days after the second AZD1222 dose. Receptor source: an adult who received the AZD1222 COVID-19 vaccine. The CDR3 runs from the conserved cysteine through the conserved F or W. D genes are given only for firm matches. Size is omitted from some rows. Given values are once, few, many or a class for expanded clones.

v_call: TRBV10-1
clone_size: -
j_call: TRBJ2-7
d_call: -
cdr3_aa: CASSATSYEQYF
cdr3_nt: TGCGCCAGCAGTGCGACGTCCTACGAGCAGTACTTC

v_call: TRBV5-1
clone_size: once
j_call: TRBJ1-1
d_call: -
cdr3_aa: CASSWDSNTEAFF
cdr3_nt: TGCGCCAGCAGCTGGGACTCGAACACTGAAGCTTTCTTT

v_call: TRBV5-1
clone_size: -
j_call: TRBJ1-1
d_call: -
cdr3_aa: CASSFPGLGNTEAFF
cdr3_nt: TGCGCCAGCAGCTTTCCAGGGCTGGGGAACACTGAAGCTTTCTTT

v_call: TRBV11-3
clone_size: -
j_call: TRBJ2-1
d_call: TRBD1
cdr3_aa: CASSLSSIGQGRSYNEQFF
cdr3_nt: TGTGCCAGCAGCTTGTCTTCTATCGGACAGGGAAGGTCCTACAATGAGCAGTTCTTC

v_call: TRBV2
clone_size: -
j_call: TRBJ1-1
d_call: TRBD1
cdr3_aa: CASSADRGGGTEAFF
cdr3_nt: TGTGCCAGCAGCGCAGACAGGGGCGGAGGGACTGAAGCTTTCTTT

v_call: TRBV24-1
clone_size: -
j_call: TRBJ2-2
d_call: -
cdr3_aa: CATSAPGTQNPGELFF
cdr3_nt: TGTGCCACCAGCGCCCCAGGGACCCAAAACCCCGGGGAGCTGTTTTTT

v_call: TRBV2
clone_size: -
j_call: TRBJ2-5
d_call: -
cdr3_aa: CASRSWETQYF
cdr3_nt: TGTGCCAGCAGGAGTTGGGAGACCCAGTACTTC

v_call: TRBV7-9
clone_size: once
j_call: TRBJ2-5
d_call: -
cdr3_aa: CASSTRGLETQYF
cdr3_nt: TGTGCCAGCAGCACCAGGGGCCTAGAGACCCAGTACTTC

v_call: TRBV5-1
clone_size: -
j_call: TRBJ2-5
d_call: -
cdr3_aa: CASSLGLRGETQYF
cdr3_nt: TGCGCCAGCAGCTTGGGACTTCGGGGGGAGACCCAGTACTTC

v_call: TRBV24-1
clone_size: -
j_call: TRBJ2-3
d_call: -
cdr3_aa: CATSDPRGTQTDTQYF
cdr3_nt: TGTGCCACCAGTGACCCTCGGGGGACCCAGACAGATACGCAGTATTTT

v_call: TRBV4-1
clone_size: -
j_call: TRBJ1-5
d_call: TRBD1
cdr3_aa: CASSPRTGNSNQPQHF
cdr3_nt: TGCGCCAGCAGCCCCCGGACAGGGAATAGCAATCAGCCCCAGCATTTT

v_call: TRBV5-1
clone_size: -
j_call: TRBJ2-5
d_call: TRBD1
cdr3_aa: CASSSLDRAETQYF
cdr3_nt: TGCGCCAGCAGCTCGCTCGACAGGGCAGAGACCCAGTACTTC

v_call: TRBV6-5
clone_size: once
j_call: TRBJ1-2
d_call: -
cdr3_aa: CASSSSWTRGYTF
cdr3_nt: TGTGCCAGCAGTTCCAGCTGGACAAGAGGCTACACCTTC

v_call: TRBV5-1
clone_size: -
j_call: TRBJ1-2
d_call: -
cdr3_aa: CASSSAVEGYGYTF
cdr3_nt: TGCGCCAGCAGCTCCGCCGTGGAGGGGTACGGCTACACCTTC

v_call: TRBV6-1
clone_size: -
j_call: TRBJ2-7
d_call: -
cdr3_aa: CASSEQQSLGRSDEQYF
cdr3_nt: TGTGCCAGCAGTGAACAGCAGAGCCTTGGTAGGTCCGACGAGCAGTACTTC

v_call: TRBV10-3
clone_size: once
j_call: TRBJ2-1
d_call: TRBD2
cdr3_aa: CAISESASGGASNEQFF
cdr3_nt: TGTGCCATCAGTGAGTCGGCTAGCGGGGGGGCCAGCAATGAGCAGTTCTTC

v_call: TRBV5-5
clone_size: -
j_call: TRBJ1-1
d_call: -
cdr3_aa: CASSAPPTRYAFF
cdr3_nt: TGTGCCAGCAGCGCACCTCCGACGAGGTATGCTTTCTTT

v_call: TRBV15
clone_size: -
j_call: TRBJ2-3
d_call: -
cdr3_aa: CATSRGPQGPSADTQYF
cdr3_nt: TGTGCCACCAGCAGAGGACCCCAGGGGCCGTCGGCAGATACGCAGTATTTT

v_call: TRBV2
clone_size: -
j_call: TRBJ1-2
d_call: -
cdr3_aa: CASTGARGTGYTF
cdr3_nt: TGTGCCAGCACTGGGGCTAGAGGTACTGGCTACACCTTC

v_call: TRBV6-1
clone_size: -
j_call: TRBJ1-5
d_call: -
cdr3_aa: CASSESGTPQPQHF
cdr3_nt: TGTGCCAGCAGTGAATCAGGGACTCCTCAGCCCCAGCATTTT

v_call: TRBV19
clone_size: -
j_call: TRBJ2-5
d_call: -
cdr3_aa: CASSISPTFQETQYF
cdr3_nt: TGTGCCAGTAGTATCTCCCCCACATTCCAAGAGACCCAGTACTTC

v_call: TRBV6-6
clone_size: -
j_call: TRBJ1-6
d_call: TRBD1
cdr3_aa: CASSPYPSGGNNSPLHF
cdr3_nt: TGTGCCAGCAGTCCTTATCCCTCAGGGGGAAATAATTCACCCCTCCACTTT

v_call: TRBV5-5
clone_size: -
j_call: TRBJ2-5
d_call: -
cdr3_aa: CASSLVPGEQTQYF
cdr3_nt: TGTGCCAGCAGCTTGGTACCAGGGGAGCAGACCCAGTACTTC

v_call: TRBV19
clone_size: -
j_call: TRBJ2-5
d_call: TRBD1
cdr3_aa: CASSRQGYETQYF
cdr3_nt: TGTGCCAGTAGTCGACAGGGATACGAGACCCAGTACTTC

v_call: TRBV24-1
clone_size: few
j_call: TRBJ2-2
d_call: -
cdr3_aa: CATSGQNTGELFF
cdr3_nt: TGTGCCACCAGCGGACAGAACACCGGGGAGCTGTTTTTT

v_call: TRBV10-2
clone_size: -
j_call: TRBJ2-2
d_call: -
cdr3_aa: CASRGSPLTGELFF
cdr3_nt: TGCGCCAGCAGGGGCAGCCCACTCACCGGGGAGCTGTTTTTT

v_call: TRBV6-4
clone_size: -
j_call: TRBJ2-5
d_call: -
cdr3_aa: CASSETGRETQYF
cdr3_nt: TGTGCCAGCAGTGAGACAGGGAGGGAGACCCAGTACTTC

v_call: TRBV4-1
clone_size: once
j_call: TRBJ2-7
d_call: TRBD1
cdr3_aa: CASSHPGQPYEQYF
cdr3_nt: TGCGCCAGCAGCCACCCGGGACAGCCTTACGAGCAGTACTTC

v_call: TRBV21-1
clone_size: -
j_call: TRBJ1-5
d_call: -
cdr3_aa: CASSRLPPGGGRGNQPQHF
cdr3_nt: TGTGCCAGCAGCAGACTCCCCCCTGGAGGGGGAAGGGGCAATCAGCCCCAGCATTTT

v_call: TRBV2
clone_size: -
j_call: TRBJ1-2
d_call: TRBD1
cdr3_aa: CASSRDRTSPVYGYTF
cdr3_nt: TGTGCCAGCAGTAGGGACAGAACCTCACCCGTATATGGCTACACCTTC

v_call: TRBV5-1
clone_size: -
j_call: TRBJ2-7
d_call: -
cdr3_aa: CASSLAGDSYEQYF
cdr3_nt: TGCGCCAGCAGCTTGGCGGGGGACTCCTACGAGCAGTACTTC

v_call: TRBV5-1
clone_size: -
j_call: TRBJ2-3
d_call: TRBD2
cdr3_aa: CASSLAGLGTDTQYF
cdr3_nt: TGCGCCAGCAGCTTAGCGGGGCTGGGAACAGATACGCAGTATTTT

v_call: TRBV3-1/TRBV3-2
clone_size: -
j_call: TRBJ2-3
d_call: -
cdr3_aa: CASSRKSGPFTDTQYF
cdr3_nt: TGTGCCAGCAGCCGAAAGAGCGGGCCCTTCACAGATACGCAGTATTTT

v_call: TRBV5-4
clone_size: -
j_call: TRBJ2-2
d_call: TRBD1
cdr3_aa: CASSKPGQGRGTGELFF
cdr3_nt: TGTGCCAGCAGCAAACCGGGACAGGGGAGAGGTACCGGGGAGCTGTTTTTT

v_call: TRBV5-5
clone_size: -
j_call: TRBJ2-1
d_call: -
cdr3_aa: CASSIGLGGYNEQFF
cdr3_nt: TGTGCCAGCAGCATAGGACTAGGGGGTTACAATGAGCAGTTCTTC

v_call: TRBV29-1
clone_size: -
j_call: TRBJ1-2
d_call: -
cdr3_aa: CSVEPGTAYGYTF
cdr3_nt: TGCAGCGTTGAACCAGGAACGGCCTATGGCTACACCTTC

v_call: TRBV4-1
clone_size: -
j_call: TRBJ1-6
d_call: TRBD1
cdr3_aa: CASSLGTGPGSSPLHF
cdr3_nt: TGCGCCAGCAGCCTCGGGACAGGGCCTGGGAGTTCACCCCTCCACTTT

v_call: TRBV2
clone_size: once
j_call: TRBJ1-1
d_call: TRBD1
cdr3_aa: CASTGTGGDTEAFF
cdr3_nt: TGTGCCAGCACAGGGACAGGGGGAGACACTGAAGCTTTCTTT

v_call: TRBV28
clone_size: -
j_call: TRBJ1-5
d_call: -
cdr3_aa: CASGLRTDPQHF
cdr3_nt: TGTGCCAGCGGGCTTCGCACAGATCCCCAGCATTTT

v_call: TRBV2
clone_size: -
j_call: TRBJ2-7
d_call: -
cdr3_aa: CASRSQAYEQYF
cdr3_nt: TGTGCCAGCCGATCCCAGGCCTACGAGCAGTACTTC

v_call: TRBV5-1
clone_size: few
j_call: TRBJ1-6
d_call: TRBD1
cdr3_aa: CASSRGQGSTNSPLHF
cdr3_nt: TGCGCCAGCAGCCGGGGACAGGGGTCGACTAATTCACCCCTCCACTTT

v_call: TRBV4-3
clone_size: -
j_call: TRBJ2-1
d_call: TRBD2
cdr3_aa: CASSLLAGAHGGNEQFF
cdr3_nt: TGCGCCAGCAGCCTATTAGCGGGAGCCCACGGAGGCAATGAGCAGTTCTTC

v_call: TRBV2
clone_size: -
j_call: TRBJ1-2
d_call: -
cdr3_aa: CASSESQSNYGYTF
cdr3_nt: TGTGCCAGCAGTGAAAGCCAATCTAACTATGGCTACACCTTC

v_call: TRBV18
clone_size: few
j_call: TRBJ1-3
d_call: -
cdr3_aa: CASSPATLGNTIYF
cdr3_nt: TGTGCCAGCTCACCAGCAACCCTGGGGAACACCATATATTTT

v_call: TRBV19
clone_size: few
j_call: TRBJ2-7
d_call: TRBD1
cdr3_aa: CASSATGGTYEQYF
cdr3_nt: TGTGCCAGTAGTGCGACAGGGGGGACCTACGAGCAGTACTTC

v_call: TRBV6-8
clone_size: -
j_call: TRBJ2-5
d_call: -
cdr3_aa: CASSRLASLLTDQETQYF
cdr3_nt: TGTGCCAGCAGCCGACTCGCTTCCCTCTTAACCGACCAAGAGACCCAGTACTTC

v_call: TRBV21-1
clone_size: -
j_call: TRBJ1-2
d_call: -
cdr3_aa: CASSKSRRPGQGYGYTF
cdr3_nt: TGTGCCAGCAGCAAATCGCGCCGTCCGGGACAGGGTTATGGCTACACCTTC

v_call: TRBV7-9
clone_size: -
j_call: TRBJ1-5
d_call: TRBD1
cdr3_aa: CASSGQESNQPQHF
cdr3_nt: TGTGCCAGCAGCGGACAGGAAAGCAATCAGCCCCAGCATTTT

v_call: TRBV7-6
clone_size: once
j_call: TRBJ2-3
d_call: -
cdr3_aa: CASSLLTRDGDYTDTQYF
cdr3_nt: TGTGCCAGCAGCTTATTAACGCGGGACGGAGACTACACAGATACGCAGTATTTT

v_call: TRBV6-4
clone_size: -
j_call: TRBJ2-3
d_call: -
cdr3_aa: CASSDPSTDTQYF
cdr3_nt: TGTGCCAGCAGTGACCCCTCGACGGATACGCAGTATTTT

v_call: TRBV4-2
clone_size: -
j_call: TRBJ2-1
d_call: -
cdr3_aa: CASSQEGLRGPYNEQFF
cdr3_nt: TGTGCCAGCAGCCAAGAGGGATTGCGGGGGCCATACAATGAGCAGTTCTTC